This T cell receptor beta chain was sequenced in a study of CD4 T cells in relation to SARS-CoV-2 and coronaviruses (dated by TCRdb to about 2021). Concerning the study at large: In the ViraFEST assay, PBMCs were cultured with antigen for around eleven days, after which TCR beta CDR3s were sequenced to identify antigen-specific clonal expansions. A different, Illumina-based TCR-beta assay was used to sequence expansion assays from other donors in the study. Using patient-derived lymphoblastoid cell lines, the shared crossreactive spike epitopes were mapped to their HLA restriction. The negative reference condition was either a culture with an HIV-1 Nef peptide pool or a culture with no peptide. Memory CD4+ T cell crossreactivity between SARS-CoV-2 and common cold coronavirus spike proteins was assessed at the TCR clonotype level in the study. The Adaptive Biotechnologies TCR-sequencing kit was used for samples from a few pre-COVID donors and for the naive versus memory experiments, whereas the other data were Illumina-based. Study-level results and caveats: Compared with monoreactive clones, crossreactive clones had significantly weaker SARS-CoV-2-driven expansion, a result consistent with antigenic imprinting. Since the crossreactivity analysis centred on spike protein, crossreactivity against other viral proteins was not assessed. Because no donor provided both pre-pandemic and post-infection samples, tracing the source of pre-existing responses was limited. In about 60% of donors, memory CD4+ clonotypes turned up that crossrecognized SARS-CoV-2 and at least one common cold coronavirus spike. Small numbers of patients and of tested TCRs were a limitation of the study.

This clone was seen only a few times. Its antigen remains undetermined. No base qualities exist here, and no much larger clone lies one base off it. Library preparation was by the immunoSEQ multiplex PCR assay. In the paper's pipeline: During preprocessing, nonproductive sequences were removed, as were CDR3s that did not start with C, did not end with F or W, or were shorter than 7 amino acids. The MANAFEST web app identified antigen-specific clonotypes based on expansion compared with the reference and other culture wells. A clone was considered positive if the clone showed significant expansion compared with the reference culture in 2 of 3 replicate wells at an FDR below 0.05. To be called positive, a clone also had to show significant expansion compared with every other tandem well and an odds ratio greater than 5. After three terminal residues were trimmed from each end, CDR3 homology was quantified as pairwise Levenshtein distance using the stringdist R package. TCRdb carries this immuneACCESS record with in-frame sequences only. Its versions omit some clonotypes, under half of them owing to an unresolved V gene in the studies checked, with the rest unexplained. The D gene and trimming were derived from the DNA, and the V and J assignments and clone size from that table. The sample table lists roughly 18,000 clones, around three quarters of them with a count of one. Of the sample, over 25% falls within the top ten clones.

CD4+ T cells from unexposed donors were collected before the COVID-19 pandemic (2011-2018). The EasySep CD4+ T cell isolation kit was used to isolate CD4+ T cells once the cultures had run for more than 8 days. As cell numbers permitted, CD4+ T cells from unexposed donors were tested for reactivity to SARS-CoV-2 S and N and to four common cold coronavirus spike pools. Approximately 2.1 million PBMCs per well were cultured in IMDM with about 4.9% human AB serum and around 10 IU/ml IL-2. Half of the culture medium was replaced with fresh IL-2-containing medium on days 3 and 7. Each peptide culture condition was generally run in triplicate replicate wells. Leukapheresis product for the unexposed donors was purchased commercially. PBMCs were isolated from leukapheresis product or whole blood by Ficoll-Paque PLUS gradient centrifugation. PBMCs were either cryopreserved at -140 degrees C or used fresh in the expansion assay. The QIAamp Micro DNA Kit was used to extract genomic DNA from the CD4+ T cells.

Sequencing was done on a sample of CD4+ T cells from PBMCs, cultured in vitro. The receptor comes from a human donor in good health.

The DNA sequence follows: TGTGCCAGCAGCCAGGACAGGGTATTCACCGGGGAGCTGTTTTTT. This yields the protein CASSQDRVFTGELFF. This chain joins TRBV3-1 (or the pseudogene TRBV3-2) to TRBJ2-2; 8 junctional bases match TRBD1. After removal of 3 bases from V and 4 bases from J, the junction retains 4 bases not matched to a gene. The germline V gene encodes CDR1 LGHDT and CDR2 YNNKEL (reference sequence). Including the terminal cysteine and phenylalanine, the CDR3 comprises 15 residues. Of the read, only the CDR3 DNA is kept; its 45 bases are in frame from base 1.